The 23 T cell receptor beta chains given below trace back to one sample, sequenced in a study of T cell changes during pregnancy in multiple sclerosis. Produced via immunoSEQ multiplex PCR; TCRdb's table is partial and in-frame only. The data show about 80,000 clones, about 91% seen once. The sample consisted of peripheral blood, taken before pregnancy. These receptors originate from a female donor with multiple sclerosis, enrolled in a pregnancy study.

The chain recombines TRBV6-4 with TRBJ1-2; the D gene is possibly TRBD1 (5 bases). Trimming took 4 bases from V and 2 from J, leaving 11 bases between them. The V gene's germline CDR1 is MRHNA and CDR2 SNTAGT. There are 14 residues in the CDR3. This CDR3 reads CASSVGGANYGYTF. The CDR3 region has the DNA TGTGCCAGCAGTGTCGGAGGGGCCAACTATGGCTACACCTTC.

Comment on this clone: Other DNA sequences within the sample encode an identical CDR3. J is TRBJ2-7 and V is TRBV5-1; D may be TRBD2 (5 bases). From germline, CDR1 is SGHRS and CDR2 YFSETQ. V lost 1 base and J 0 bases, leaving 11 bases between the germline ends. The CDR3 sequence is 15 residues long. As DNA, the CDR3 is TGCGCCAGCAGCTTGACCAGCGGATCCTCCTACGAGCAGTACTTC. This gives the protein CASSLTSGSSYEQYF.

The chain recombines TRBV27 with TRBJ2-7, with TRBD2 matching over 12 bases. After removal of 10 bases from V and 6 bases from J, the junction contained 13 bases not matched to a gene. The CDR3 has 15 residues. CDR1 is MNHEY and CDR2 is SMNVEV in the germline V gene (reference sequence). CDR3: CAIGSWTSGKGEQYF. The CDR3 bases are TGTGCCATCGGGTCCTGGACTAGCGGGAAGGGCGAGCAGTACTTC.

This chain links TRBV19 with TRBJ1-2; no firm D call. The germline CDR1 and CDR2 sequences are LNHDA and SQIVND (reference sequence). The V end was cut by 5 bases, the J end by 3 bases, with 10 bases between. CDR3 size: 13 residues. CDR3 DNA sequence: TGTGCCAGTAGTCGAAATGGAGACTATGGCTACACCTTC. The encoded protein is CASSRNGDYGYTF.

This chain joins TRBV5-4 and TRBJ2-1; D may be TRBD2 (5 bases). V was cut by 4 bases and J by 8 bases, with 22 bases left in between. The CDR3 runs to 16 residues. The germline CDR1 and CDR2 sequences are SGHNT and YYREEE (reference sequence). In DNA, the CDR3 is TGTGCCAGCAGCACGCGTCGACTGCACCTTAGCGATGAGCAGTTCTTC. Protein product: CASSTRRLHLSDEQFF.

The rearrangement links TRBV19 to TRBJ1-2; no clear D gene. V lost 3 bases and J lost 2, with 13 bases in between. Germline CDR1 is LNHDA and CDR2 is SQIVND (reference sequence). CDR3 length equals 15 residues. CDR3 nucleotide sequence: TGTGCCAGTAGTATTAACCACCCGGAGAACTATGGCTACACCTTC. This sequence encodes CASSINHPENYGYTF.

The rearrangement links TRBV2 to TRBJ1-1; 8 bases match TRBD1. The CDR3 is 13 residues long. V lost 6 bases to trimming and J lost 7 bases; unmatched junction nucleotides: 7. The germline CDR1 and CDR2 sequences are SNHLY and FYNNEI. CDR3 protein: CASRQQGEGEAFF. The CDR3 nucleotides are TGTGCCAGCAGACAACAGGGGGAAGGTGAAGCTTTCTTT.

CDR3 amino acids: CASSRRTGGTHEQYF. The CDR3 DNA reads TGTGCCAGCAGCCGCCGGACAGGGGGCACCCACGAGCAGTACTTC. This chain uses TRBV21-1 with TRBJ2-7; the table names TRBD1, a call not compared with the DNA. TRBV21-1 is recorded as a pseudogene. This CDR3 contains 15 residues.

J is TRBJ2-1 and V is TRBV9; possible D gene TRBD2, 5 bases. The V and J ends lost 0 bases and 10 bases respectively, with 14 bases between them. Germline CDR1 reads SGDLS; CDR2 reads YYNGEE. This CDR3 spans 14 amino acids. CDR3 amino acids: CASSVGVKGGEQFF. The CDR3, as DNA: TGTGCCAGCAGCGTAGGCGTGAAAGGAGGCGAGCAGTTCTTC.

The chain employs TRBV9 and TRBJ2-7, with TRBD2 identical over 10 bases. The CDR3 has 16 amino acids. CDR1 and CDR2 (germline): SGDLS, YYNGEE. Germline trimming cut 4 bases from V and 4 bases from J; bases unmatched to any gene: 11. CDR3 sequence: CASSSQREGPHYEQYF. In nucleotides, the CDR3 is TGTGCCAGCAGCTCGCAGCGGGAGGGCCCTCATTACGAGCAGTACTTC.

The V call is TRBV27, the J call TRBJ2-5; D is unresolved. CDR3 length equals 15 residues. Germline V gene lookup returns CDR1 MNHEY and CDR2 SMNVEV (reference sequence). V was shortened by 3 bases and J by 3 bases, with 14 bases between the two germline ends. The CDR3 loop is CASSLLPEREETQYF. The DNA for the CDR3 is TGTGCCAGCAGTTTGCTACCCGAGAGAGAAGAGACCCAGTACTTC.

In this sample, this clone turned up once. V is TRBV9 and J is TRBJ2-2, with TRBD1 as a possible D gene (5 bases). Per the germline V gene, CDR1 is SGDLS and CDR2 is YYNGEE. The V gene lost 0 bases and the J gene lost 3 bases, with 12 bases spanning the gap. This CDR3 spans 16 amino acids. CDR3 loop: CASSVEGRADTGELFF. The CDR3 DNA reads TGTGCCAGCAGCGTAGAGGGCAGGGCCGACACCGGGGAGCTGTTTTTT.

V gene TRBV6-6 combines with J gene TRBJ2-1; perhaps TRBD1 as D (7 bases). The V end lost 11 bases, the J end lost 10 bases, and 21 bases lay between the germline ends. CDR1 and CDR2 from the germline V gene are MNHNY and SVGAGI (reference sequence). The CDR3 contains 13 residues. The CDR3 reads CASQTGEVGEQFF. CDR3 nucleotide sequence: TGTGCCTCCCAAACAGGGGAGGTGGGGGAGCAGTTCTTC.

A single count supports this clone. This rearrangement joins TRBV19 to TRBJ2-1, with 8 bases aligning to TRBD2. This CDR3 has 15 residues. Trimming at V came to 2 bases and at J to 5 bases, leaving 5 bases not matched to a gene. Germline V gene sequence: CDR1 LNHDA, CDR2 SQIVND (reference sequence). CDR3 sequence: CASSIRLAKNNEQFF. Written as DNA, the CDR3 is TGTGCCAGTAGTATAAGACTAGCGAAGAACAATGAGCAGTTCTTC.

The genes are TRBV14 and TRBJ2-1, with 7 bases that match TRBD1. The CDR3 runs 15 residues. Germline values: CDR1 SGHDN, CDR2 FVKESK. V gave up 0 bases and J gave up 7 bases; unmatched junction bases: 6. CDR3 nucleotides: TGTGCCAGCAGCCAAGATCAGGGGGACCTGAATGAGCAGTTCTTC. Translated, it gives CASSQDQGDLNEQFF.

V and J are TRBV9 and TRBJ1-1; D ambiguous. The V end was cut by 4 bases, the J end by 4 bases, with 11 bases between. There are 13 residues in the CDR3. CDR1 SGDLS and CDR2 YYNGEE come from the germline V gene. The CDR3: CASSPQSGTEAFF. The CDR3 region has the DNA TGTGCCAGCAGCCCCCAGTCGGGCACTGAAGCTTTCTTT.

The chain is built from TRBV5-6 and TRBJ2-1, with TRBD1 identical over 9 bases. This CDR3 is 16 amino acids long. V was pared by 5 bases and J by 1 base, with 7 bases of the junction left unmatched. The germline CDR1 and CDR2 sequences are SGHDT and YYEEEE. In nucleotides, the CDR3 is TGTGCCAGCAGGGAGAGGGGGACAGGGTCCTACAATGAGCAGTTCTTC. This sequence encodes CASRERGTGSYNEQFF.

CDR3 sequence reads: CASSLAVDNSYEQYF. CDR3 sequence (DNA): TGTGCCAGCAGCTTGGCCGTGGACAACTCCTACGAGCAGTACTTC. V is TRBV5-6 and J is TRBJ2-7, with a weak D call TRBD1 (5 bases). V shed 0 bases and J shed 0 bases, with 10 bases lying between them. The CDR3 is made up of 15 amino acids. Germline V gene lookup returns CDR1 SGHDT and CDR2 YYEEEE.

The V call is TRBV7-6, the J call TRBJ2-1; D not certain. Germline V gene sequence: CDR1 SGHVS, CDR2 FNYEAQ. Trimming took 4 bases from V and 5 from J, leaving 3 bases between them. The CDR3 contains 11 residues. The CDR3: CASSSDNEQFF. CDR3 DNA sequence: TGTGCCAGCAGCTCGGACAATGAGCAGTTCTTC.

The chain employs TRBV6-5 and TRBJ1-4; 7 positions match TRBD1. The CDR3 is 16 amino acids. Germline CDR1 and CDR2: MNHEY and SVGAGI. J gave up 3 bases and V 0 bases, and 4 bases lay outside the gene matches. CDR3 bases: TGTGCCAGCAGTTACTCGACAGGGTTGGCTAATGAAAAACTGTTTTTT. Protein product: CASSYSTGLANEKLFF.

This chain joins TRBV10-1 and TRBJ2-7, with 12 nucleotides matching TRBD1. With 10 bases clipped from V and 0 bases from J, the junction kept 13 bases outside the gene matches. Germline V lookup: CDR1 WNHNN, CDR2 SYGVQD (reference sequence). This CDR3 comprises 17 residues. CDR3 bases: TGCGCCACCCGAACGGGACAGGGGGCGTTGCGCTCCTACGAGCAGTACTTC. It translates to CATRTGQGALRSYEQYF.

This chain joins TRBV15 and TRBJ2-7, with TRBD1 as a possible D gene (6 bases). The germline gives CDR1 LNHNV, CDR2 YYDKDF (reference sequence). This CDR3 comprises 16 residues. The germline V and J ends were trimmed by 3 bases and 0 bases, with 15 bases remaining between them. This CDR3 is CATSRQRRGSSYEQYF. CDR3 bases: TGTGCCACCAGCAGGCAAAGAAGGGGGAGCTCCTACGAGCAGTACTTC.

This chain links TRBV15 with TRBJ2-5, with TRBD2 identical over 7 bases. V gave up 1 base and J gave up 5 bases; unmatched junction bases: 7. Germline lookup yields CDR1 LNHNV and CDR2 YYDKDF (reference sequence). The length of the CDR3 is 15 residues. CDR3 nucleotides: TGTGCCACCAGCAGAGGTGCCGGACTAGGGGAGACCCAGTACTTC. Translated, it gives CATSRGAGLGETQYF.